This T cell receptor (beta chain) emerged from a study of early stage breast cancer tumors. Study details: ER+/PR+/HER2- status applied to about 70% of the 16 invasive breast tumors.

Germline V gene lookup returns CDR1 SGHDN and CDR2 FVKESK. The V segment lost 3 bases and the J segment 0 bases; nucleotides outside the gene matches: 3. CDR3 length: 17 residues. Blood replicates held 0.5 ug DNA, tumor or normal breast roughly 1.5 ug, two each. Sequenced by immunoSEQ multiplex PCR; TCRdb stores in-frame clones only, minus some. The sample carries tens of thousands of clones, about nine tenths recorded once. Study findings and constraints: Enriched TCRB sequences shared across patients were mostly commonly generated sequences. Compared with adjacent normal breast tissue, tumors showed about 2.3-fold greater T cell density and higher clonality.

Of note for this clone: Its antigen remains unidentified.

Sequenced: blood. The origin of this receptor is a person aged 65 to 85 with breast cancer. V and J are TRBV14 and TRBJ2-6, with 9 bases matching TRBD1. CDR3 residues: CASSQGQGLSGANVLTF. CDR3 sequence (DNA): TGTGCCAGCAGCCAGGGACAGGGACTCTCTGGGGCCAACGTCCTGACTTTC. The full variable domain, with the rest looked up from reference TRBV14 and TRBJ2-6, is EAGVTQFPSHSVIEKGQTVTLRCDPISGHDNLYWYRRVMGKEIKFLLHFVKESKQDESGMPNNRFLAERTGGTYSTLKVQPAELEDSGVYFCASSQGQGLSGANVLTFGAGSRLTVL.